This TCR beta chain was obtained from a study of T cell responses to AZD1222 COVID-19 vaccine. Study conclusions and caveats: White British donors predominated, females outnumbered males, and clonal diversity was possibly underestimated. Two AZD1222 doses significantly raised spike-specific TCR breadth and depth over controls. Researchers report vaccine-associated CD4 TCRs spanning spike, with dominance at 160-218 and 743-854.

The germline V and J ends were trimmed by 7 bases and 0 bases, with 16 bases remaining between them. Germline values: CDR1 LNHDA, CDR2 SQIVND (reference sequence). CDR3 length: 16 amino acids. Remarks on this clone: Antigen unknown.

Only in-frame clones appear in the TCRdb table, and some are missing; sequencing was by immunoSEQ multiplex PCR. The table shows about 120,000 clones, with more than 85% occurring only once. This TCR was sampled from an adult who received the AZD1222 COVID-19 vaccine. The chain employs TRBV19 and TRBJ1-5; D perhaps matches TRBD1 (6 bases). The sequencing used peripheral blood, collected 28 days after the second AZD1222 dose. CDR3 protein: CASMQGIGYSNQPQHF. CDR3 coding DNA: TGTGCCAGTATGCAGGGGATTGGGTATAGCAATCAGCCCCAGCATTTT.